This T cell receptor beta chain emerged from a study of PD-1 blockade in classical Hodgkin lymphoma (dated by TCRdb to 2019 to 2021). For context, the study as a whole: Nivolumab dosing was 3 mg/kg intravenously every 2 weeks, continuing until either disease progression or unacceptable toxicity. The study used CyTOF and TCR beta sequencing to define a peripheral blood immune signature of response to PD-1 blockade in classical Hodgkin lymphoma. Broader findings and caveats from the paper: Lower diversity was observed in patients in whom nivolumab was started less than 1 year after ASCT, and these patients were excluded from later analyses so that confounding by immune reconstitution would be avoided. Only a single clinical trial cohort was studied, and what caused the repertoire differences, possibly disease activity or prior therapy, remained undefined. By C4D1, a significant rise was seen in CD4+ TCR diversity but not in CD8+ TCR diversity (p=0.0027 vs p=0.16), and the rise was most apparent among complete responders (p=0.02). Baseline diversity similar to that of newly diagnosed patients was observed in trial patients achieving complete response, whereas significantly lower diversity was observed in partial responders and progressors. Baseline TCR diversity was reported to be lower in newly diagnosed patients than in healthy donors, and even lower in relapsed/refractory patients.

Read against the paper, the sample's time point label means: cycle 1 day 1 (C1D1), immediately before nivolumab initiation. Relapse after autologous stem cell transplantation had occurred in all trial patients, and cohorts A, B and C were distinguished by prior brentuximab vedotin exposure. CD4+ T cells were purified from thawed PBMCs by magnetic negative selection with a Miltenyi CD4+ T cell isolation kit. The trial cohort comprised fewer than 65 patients with relapsed/refractory classical Hodgkin lymphoma whose best overall responses were complete response, partial response or progressive disease. Trial patients were treated with single-agent nivolumab in the multi-cohort phase II CheckMate 205 trial. An independent review committee assessed best overall response using the 2007 International Working Group response criteria. Trial PBMCs were collected immediately before nivolumab initiation (C1D1) and during therapy at cycle 2 day 1 and cycle 4 day 1. Peripheral blood was collected in 8 mL Vacutainer Cell Preparation Tubes, from which PBMCs were isolated by centrifugation and then cryopreserved. Purified CD4+ and CD8+ fractions were prepared only for cases where an additional PBMC sample was available. Magnetically labelled cells were depleted on LS columns in a quadroMACS separator, and the flow-through was collected as the purified fraction.

Of note for this clone: Its antigen target is currently unknown. One junction end disagrees with the germline gene, perhaps due to a read error.

The Qiagen DNeasy kit was used to extract genomic DNA from unsorted PBMCs and from the negatively selected CD4+ and CD8+ fractions. Using primers that anneal to V and J segments, immunoSEQ multiplex PCR amplified the TCR beta CDR3 regions. Amplification bias was minimized using a synthetic immune receptor repertoire, and residual bias was removed computationally after sequencing. On the study's bioinformatics: Repertoire diversity was quantified as the Shannon entropy index using custom Python scripts. Unsorted, CD4+ and CD8+ repertoires were analyzed separately, except in combined analyses where CD4+ and CD8+ sequences were merged in silico. A clone was considered expanded if an increase in frequency of at least 2-fold after treatment relative to C1D1 was found, and a pseudocount of 0.5 was applied to clones undetected at baseline. Clones with 0 or 1 copy at C1D1 were defined as singleton clones, while clones with 2 or more copies were defined as non-singleton clones. Clones expanded in unsorted samples were assigned a CD4+, CD8+ or unknown annotation through matching of protein sequences in sorted samples from the same patient. Wilcoxon tests were applied to paired samples to test diversity changes from C1D1 to C4D1. The clones in this table, taken by TCRdb from immuneACCESS, are in-frame only. Not every clone is retained; where verified, under half of the shortfall comes from an unresolved V gene, and the cause of the rest is unknown. V and J calls and clone size are copied from that table; D and trimming were computed from the DNA. Present in this sample are about 7,000 clones, roughly 85% of which were seen just once. Approximately 2.6% of the sample is in the top ten clones.

The sample in question was CD4+ T cells from blood, obtained at baseline. This sequence originates from a human donor with classical Hodgkin lymphoma.

The CDR3 corresponds to CASSPSPSGTGELFF. The DNA sequence follows: TGTGCTAGCAGCCCCAGCCCAAGTGGTACCGGGGAGCTGTTTTTT. The chain is made from TRBV7-7 and TRBJ2-2, with no D gene named confidently. The CDR3 runs 15 amino acids, cysteine and phenylalanine included. CDR3 DNA is the only sequence kept; it has 45 bases, read in frame from the first base. According to the germline V gene (reference sequence), CDR1 reads SSHAT and CDR2 reads FNYEAQ.